Reported below is one TCR beta chain. Sequencing was performed with immunoSEQ multiplex PCR; in TCRdb, only in-frame clones are kept and a portion is missing. The sample shows roughly 430,000 clones, 70% to 90% of them seen only once. This specimen belongs to a study of blood T cell repertoires in COVID-19. Turning to the study itself: COVID-19 samples collected from the United States, Italy and Spain covered acute and convalescent phases.

V trimming: 8 bases; J trimming: 7 bases; junction bases outside the gene matches: 5. Germline CDR1 MNHEY, CDR2 SVGAGI. The CDR3 spans 13 residues. The sequence derives from a woman aged 18-35 years who had been exposed to COVID-19. Sequenced: PBMCs or T cells enriched from blood (not recorded which). V and J are TRBV6-5 and TRBJ2-1; TRBD1 aligns across 10 bases. In DNA form, the CDR3 reads TGTGCCAGCGACAGGGGGCCAGGGAATGAGCAGTTCTTC. It yields the protein CASDRGPGNEQFF.